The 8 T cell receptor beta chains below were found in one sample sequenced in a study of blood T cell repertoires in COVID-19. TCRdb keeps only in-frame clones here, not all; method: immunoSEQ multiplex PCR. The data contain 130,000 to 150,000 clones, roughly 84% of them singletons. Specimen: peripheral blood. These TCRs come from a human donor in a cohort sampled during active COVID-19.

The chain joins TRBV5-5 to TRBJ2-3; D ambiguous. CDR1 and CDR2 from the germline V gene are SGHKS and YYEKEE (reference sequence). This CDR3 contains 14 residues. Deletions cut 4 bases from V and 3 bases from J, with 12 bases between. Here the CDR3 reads CASSLNRQTDTQYF. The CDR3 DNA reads TGTGCCAGCAGCCTAAATCGTCAAACAGATACGCAGTATTTT.

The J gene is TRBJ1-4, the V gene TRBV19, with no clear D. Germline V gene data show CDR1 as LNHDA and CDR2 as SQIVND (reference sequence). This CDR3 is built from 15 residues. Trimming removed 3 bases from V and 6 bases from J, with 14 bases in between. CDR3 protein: CASSINRGGDEKLFF. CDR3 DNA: TGTGCCAGTAGTATCAACCGGGGTGGGGATGAAAAACTGTTTTTT. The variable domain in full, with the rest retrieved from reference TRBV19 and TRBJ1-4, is DGGITQSPKYLFRKEGQNVTLSCEQNLNHDAMYWYRQDPGQGLRLIYYSQIVNDFQKGDIAEGYSVSREKKESFPLTVTSAQKNPTAFYLCASSINRGGDEKLFFGSGTQLSVL.

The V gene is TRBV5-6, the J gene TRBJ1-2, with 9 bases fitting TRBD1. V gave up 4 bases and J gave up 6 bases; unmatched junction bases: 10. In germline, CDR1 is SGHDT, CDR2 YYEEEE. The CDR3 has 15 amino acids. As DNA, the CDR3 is TGTGCCAGCAGCCGATGGGGGGACAGGGTGCATGGCTACACCTTC. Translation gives CASSRWGDRVHGYTF. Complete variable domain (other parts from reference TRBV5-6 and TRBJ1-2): DAGVTQSPTHLIKTRGQQVTLRCSPKSGHDTVSWYQQALGQGPQFIFQYYEEEERQRGNFPDRFSGHQFPNYSSELNVNALLLGDSALYLCASSRWGDRVHGYTFGSGTRLTVV.

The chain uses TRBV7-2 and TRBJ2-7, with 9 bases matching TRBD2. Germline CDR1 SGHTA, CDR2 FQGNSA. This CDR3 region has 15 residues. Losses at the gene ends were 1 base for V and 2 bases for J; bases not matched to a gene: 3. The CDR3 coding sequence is TGTGCCAGCAGCTTAGGGGCGGGGGGGACCTACGAGCAGTACTTC. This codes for CASSLGAGGTYEQYF.

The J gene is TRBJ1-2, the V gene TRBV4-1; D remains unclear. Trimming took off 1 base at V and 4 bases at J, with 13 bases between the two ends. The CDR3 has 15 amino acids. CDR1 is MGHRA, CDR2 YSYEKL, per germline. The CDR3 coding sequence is TGCGCCAGCAGCCAAGGCGGTGCGGCCAGCTATGGCTACACCTTC. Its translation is CASSQGGAASYGYTF.

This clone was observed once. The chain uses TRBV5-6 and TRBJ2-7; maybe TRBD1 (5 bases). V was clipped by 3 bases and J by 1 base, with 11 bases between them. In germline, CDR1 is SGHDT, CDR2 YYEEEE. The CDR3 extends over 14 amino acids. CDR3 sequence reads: CASSSLDISYEQYF. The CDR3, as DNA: TGTGCCAGCAGCTCCCTGGACATTTCCTACGAGCAGTACTTC.

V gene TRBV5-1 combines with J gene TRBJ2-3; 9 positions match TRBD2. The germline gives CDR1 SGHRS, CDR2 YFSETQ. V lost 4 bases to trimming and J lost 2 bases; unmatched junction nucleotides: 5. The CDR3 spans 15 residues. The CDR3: CASSIAGGITDTQYF. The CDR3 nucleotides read TGCGCCAGCAGCATTGCGGGGGGGATCACAGATACGCAGTATTTT.

The CDR3 sequence: CATSDVDSNQPQHF. The CDR3 region has the DNA TGTGCCACCAGTGACGTAGATAGCAATCAGCCCCAGCATTTT. V is TRBV24-1 and J is TRBJ1-5; no clear D gene. Per the germline V gene, CDR1 is KGHDR and CDR2 is SFDVKD. The CDR3 extends over 14 amino acids. V lost 4 bases and J lost 0, with 6 bases in between.